This T cell receptor (beta chain) stems from a study of monozygotic twins with inflammatory bowel disease. Study-wide results and caveats: The authors found no support for a single strong IBD-associated signal or clonotype. No discrimination was achieved between different T cell subtypes.

Germline CDR1 and CDR2: MGHRA and YSYEKL. The CDR3 is 13 amino acids. TCRdb reprocessed the 5' RACE reads; each CDR3 protein has one entry and no DNA is given. The table gives tens of thousands of distinct CDR3 sequences; the top ten clones make up roughly 7.4% of it. As for this clonotype: The antigen is not known.

This sequence originates from a human donor with ulcerative colitis or Crohn's disease, or a healthy co-twin of an affected twin (not recorded which). The chain combines TRBV4-1 with TRBJ1-2. Sequencing was done on a sample of blood. CDR3 residues: CASSQERYYGYTF.